The next 20 T cell receptor beta chains were all read from a single sample in a study of human T cells and chemical hapten exposure. TCRdb recomputed calls from the RACE reads with MiXCR, one row per CDR3 protein. The sample lists approximately 74,000 distinct CDR3 sequences, more than 30% occurring once. Time point denoted: patch test 1, 2 weeks after DPC sensitization. Stated treatment: therapeutic diphenylcyclopropenone sensitization with weekly scalp DPC. The material sequenced was whole blood, taken in connection with sensitization to the hapten diphenylcyclopropenone (DPC). Receptors were obtained from a man between 35 and 55 years old with alopecia areata. Some clones in this sample may be carry-over from other donors' samples.

J is TRBJ2-1 and V is TRBV20-1; D gene ambiguous. CDR1 DFQATT and CDR2 SNEGSKA come from the germline V gene (reference sequence). Trimming removed 6 bases from V and 0 bases from J, with 12 bases in between. This CDR3 is 14 amino acids long. CDR3 residues: CSAERNPSYNEQFF. DNA for the CDR3: TGCAGTGCCGAGAGGAACCCCTCCTACAATGAGCAGTTCTTC.

The table lists this clonotype with a few counts. The chain employs TRBV3-1 and TRBJ2-7; D remains unclear. CDR1 and CDR2 from the germline V gene are LGHDT and YNNKEL (reference sequence). Deletions cut 1 base from V and 3 bases from J, with 4 bases between. The CDR3 runs to 12 residues. CDR3 coding DNA: TGTGCCAGCAGCCAAGCCAGCTACGAGCAGTACTTC. Protein sequence: CASSQASYEQYF.

This chain uses TRBV5-5 with TRBJ2-1; 10 bases match TRBD2. The CDR3 is made up of 14 amino acids. V was clipped by 3 bases and J by 7 bases; unmatched bases: 4. Germline CDR1 is SGHKS and CDR2 is YYEKEE (reference sequence). The CDR3 nucleotides read TGTGCCAGCAGCTGGTGGACTAGCGGAAATGAGCAGTTCTTC. Translating gives CASSWWTSGNEQFF. Filled out from reference TRBV5-5 and TRBJ2-1, the complete variable domain reads DAGVTQSPTHLIKTRGQQVTLRCSPISGHKSVSWYQQVLGQGPQFIFQYYEKEERGRGNFPDRFSARQFPNYSSELNVNALLLGDSALYLCASSWWTSGNEQFFGPGTRLTVL.

This clonotype was counted a single time. The CDR3 DNA sequence: TGTGCCAGCAGGGTCACCGGGACAGGGACGGGGGAGCAGTACTTC. Amino acid sequence: CASRVTGTGTGEQYF. V is TRBV12-3 or TRBV12-4 and J is TRBJ2-7; 9 bases map to TRBD1. Germline trimming cut 6 bases from V and 7 bases from J; bases unmatched to any gene: 13. The CDR3 runs 15 residues.

The chain has TRBV10-2 and TRBJ2-3; D may be TRBD2 (5 bases). With 8 bases removed from V and 1 base from J, the gap between germline ends came to 7 bases. Germline lookup yields CDR1 WSHSY and CDR2 SAAADI. The CDR3 covers 12 residues. The CDR3: CASLRGTDTQYF. CDR3 coding DNA: TGCGCCAGCCTGCGGGGCACAGATACGCAGTATTTT.

V is TRBV18 and J is TRBJ1-1, with no clear D. CDR1 is KGHSH and CDR2 is LQKENI in the germline V gene. The CDR3 covers 13 residues. Trimming left V 2 bases short and J 1 base short, with 5 bases between. The CDR3 protein is CASSPSQNTEAFF. DNA of the CDR3: TGTGCCAGCTCACCAAGTCAGAACACTGAAGCTTTCTTT.

The rearrangement uses TRBV2 and TRBJ2-1; 8 bases match TRBD2. Germline loops: CDR1 SNHLY, CDR2 FYNNEI. The CDR3 sequence is 12 residues long. V lost 1 base, J lost 15 bases, and 5 bases stayed unmatched. DNA of the CDR3: TGTGCCAGCAGTGAAGGGAGCGGGAGAACGTTCTTC. Translating gives CASSEGSGRTFF.

V and J are TRBV20-1 and TRBJ2-1, with a possible D match to TRBD2 (6 bases). Deletions cut 0 bases from V and 8 bases from J, with 8 bases between. This CDR3 has 12 amino acids. The germline CDR1 and CDR2 sequences are DFQATT and SNEGSKA (reference sequence). This CDR3 is CSARDRGDEQFF. CDR3 bases: TGCAGTGCTAGAGATCGCGGGGATGAGCAGTTCTTC.

CDR3 DNA sequence: TGCGCCAGCAGCGAGGGACGTCGGGCCAAAAACATTCAGTACTTC. It codes for CASSEGRRAKNIQYF. The genes are TRBV10-2 and TRBJ2-4; D may match TRBD1 or TRBD2 (5 bases each). The CDR3 has 15 residues. Trimming pared 6 bases from V and 1 base from J, leaving 13 bases between. Germline-derived CDR1 and CDR2 are WSHSY and SAAADI.

The rearrangement joins TRBV11-2 to TRBJ1-6; TRBD1 might be the D (5 bases). The germline V gene has CDR1 SGHAT and CDR2 FQNNGV. Deletions cut 4 bases from V and 7 bases from J, with 11 bases between. CDR3 size: 14 residues. In nucleotides, the CDR3 is TGTGCCAGCAGCTCTAGGGGTGGCAATTCACCCCTCCACTTT. Translation: CASSSRGGNSPLHF.

This clonotype appeared a few times. The chain recombines TRBV28 with TRBJ1-5; D call uncertain. CDR1 and CDR2 from the germline V gene are MDHEN and SYDVKM. Trimming took 2 bases from V and 6 from J, leaving 5 bases between them. The CDR3 totals 12 residues. The CDR3 loop is CASSLGVQPQHF. The DNA for the CDR3 is TGTGCCAGCAGTTTAGGTGTTCAGCCCCAGCATTTT.

This clonotype has a handful of counts. The rearrangement links TRBV28 to TRBJ2-7; possible D gene TRBD2, 6 bases. Between the trimmed V and J ends, which lost 4 bases and 4 bases, there was a span of 14 bases. The CDR3 contains 14 residues. Germline assignment: CDR1 MDHEN and CDR2 SYDVKM. The CDR3 nucleotides are TGTGCCAGCAGTTCGACTAGTATCAGGTACGAGCAGTACTTC. Amino acids: CASSSTSIRYEQYF.

The V and J genes are TRBV6-4 and TRBJ2-6; D call uncertain. The CDR3 is made up of 15 amino acids. Germline V gene data show CDR1 as MRHNA and CDR2 as SNTAGT. The V end was cut by 5 bases, the J end by 4 bases, with 12 bases between. CDR3 amino acids: CASSPDPSGANVLTF. The CDR3 DNA is TGTGCCAGCAGTCCCGATCCGTCCGGGGCCAACGTCCTGACTTTC.

This chain joins TRBV20-1 and TRBJ2-7, with 9 positions matching TRBD2. The J segment lost 2 bases and the V segment lost 6 bases, leaving 8 bases of the junction unmatched. The CDR3 covers 14 residues. Germline V lookup: CDR1 DFQATT, CDR2 SNEGSKA (reference sequence). This chain's CDR3 is CSAPIAGAPYEQYF. The CDR3 DNA sequence: TGCAGTGCACCGATAGCGGGAGCCCCCTACGAGCAGTACTTC.

The chain recombines TRBV7-2 with TRBJ2-7; 10 bases are shared with TRBD2. J was trimmed by 5 bases and V by 5 bases; bases with no gene match: 12. Germline V gives CDR1 SGHTA, CDR2 FQGNSA. CDR3 length: 16 amino acids. As DNA, the CDR3 is TGTGCCAGCAGCCCCACCGGGACTAGCGCGCCCGACGAGCAGTACTTC. It is translated as CASSPTGTSAPDEQYF.

This clonotype has only a few counts. The CDR3 sequence is CASSPGQGQTDTQYF. DNA of the CDR3: TGTGCCAGCAGTCCGGGACAGGGGCAAACAGATACGCAGTATTTT. The chain recombines TRBV6-4 with TRBJ2-3; 10 nucleotides agree with TRBD1. Germline V gene lookup returns CDR1 MRHNA and CDR2 SNTAGT. CDR3 length: 15 amino acids. Germline trimming cut 5 bases from V and 3 bases from J; bases unmatched to any gene: 5.

This clonotype was picked up many times. This chain joins TRBV28 and TRBJ2-3; 13 bases agree with TRBD2. V lost 5 bases, J lost 6 bases, and 8 bases stayed unmatched. The CDR3 runs to 16 residues. Germline loops: CDR1 MDHEN, CDR2 SYDVKM. CDR3 DNA: TGTGCCAGCAGTCCACTACTAGCGGGAGGGATGGATACGCAGTATTTT. Protein: CASSPLLAGGMDTQYF.

The chain carries TRBV6-1 and TRBJ2-2; weak D call: TRBD1 (6 bases). V was cut by 4 bases and J by 3 bases, with 12 bases left in between. This CDR3 is built from 15 residues. Per the germline V gene, CDR1 is MNHNS and CDR2 is SASEGT. CDR3 in amino acids: CASSAQGWDTGELFF. The CDR3 DNA reads TGTGCCAGCAGTGCTCAGGGGTGGGACACCGGGGAGCTGTTTTTT.

This clonotype turned up a few times. J is TRBJ2-7 and V is TRBV6-5, with TRBD1 as a possible D gene (5 bases). The germline V gene has CDR1 MNHEY and CDR2 SVGAGI. The CDR3 has 11 residues. Trimming stripped 2 bases from V and 9 bases from J, with 8 bases between. The CDR3 DNA sequence: TGTGCCAGCAGTTACCAGGGCGGGCAGTACTTC. This sequence encodes CASSYQGGQYF.

CDR3 sequence reads: CASSLGLASTYEQYF. The DNA of the CDR3 is TGTGCCAGCAGCCTAGGACTAGCGTCGACCTACGAGCAGTACTTC. The chain is built from TRBV7-2 and TRBJ2-7; 9 bases agree with TRBD2. Trimming removed 5 bases from V and 2 bases from J; junction bases left unmatched: 7. The CDR3 extends over 15 amino acids. The V gene's germline CDR1 is SGHTA and CDR2 FQGNSA.